One and the same sample provided the 17 T cell receptor beta chains below, sequenced in a study of shared clonotypes between healthy human individuals. Method: immunoSEQ multiplex PCR; TCRdb's copy keeps in-frame clones and lacks some. Of 2 million to 2.5 million clones listed, 90% to 95% are singletons. The sample taken for sequencing was naive CD4+ T cells from PBMCs. Specified subset: CD45RA+ positively selected. Every receptor here comes from a man between 18 and 35 years old in good health. Some clones in this sample may be carry-over from other donors' samples.

The J gene is TRBJ2-7, the V gene TRBV5-4, with 8 positions matching TRBD1. V shed 4 bases, J shed 2 bases, and the junction held 8 bases outside the gene matches. Germline CDR1 reads SGHNT; CDR2 reads YYREEE (reference sequence). CDR3 length: 15 amino acids. The CDR3 DNA follows: TGTGCCAGCAGCGGACAGGGTTCGGGAGCCTACGAGCAGTACTTC. It encodes CASSGQGSGAYEQYF.

The chain couples TRBV5-6 to TRBJ2-3; D unclear. The CDR3 is made up of 14 amino acids. The germline gives CDR1 SGHDT, CDR2 YYEEEE. The V gene lost 0 bases and the J gene lost 4 bases, with 9 bases spanning the gap. The chain's CDR3 is CASSLEGHADTQYF. The CDR3 coding sequence is TGTGCCAGCAGCTTGGAGGGCCACGCAGATACGCAGTATTTT.

The J gene is TRBJ2-3, the V gene TRBV19, with TRBD1 as a possible D gene (6 bases). Germline CDR1 and CDR2: LNHDA and SQIVND (reference sequence). The CDR3 sequence is 14 residues long. With 3 bases removed from V and 6 bases from J, the gap between germline ends came to 13 bases. The CDR3 DNA follows: TGTGCCAGTAGTATTAACAGGGTGGGGGATACGCAGTATTTT. Translated, it gives CASSINRVGDTQYF.

This clone came up once. V and J are TRBV7-2 and TRBJ2-3, with TRBD2 identical over 11 bases. CDR3 size: 17 residues. Germline values: CDR1 SGHTA, CDR2 FQGNSA. The ends lost 5 bases at V and 3 bases at J; junction bases unmatched: 10. This CDR3 reads CASSQIAGGPGTDTQYF. The CDR3, as DNA: TGTGCCAGCAGCCAAATAGCGGGAGGGCCGGGAACAGATACGCAGTATTTT.

Points on this clone: Other DNA sequences in the same sample also yield this CDR3. The V gene is TRBV30, the J gene TRBJ2-7; D not resolved. The V gene's germline CDR1 is GTSNPN and CDR2 SVGIG (reference sequence). The CDR3 length is 11 residues. V was cut by 0 bases and J by 4 bases, with 4 bases left in between. In DNA form, the CDR3 reads TGTGCCTGGAGTGTGCAGTACGAGCAGTACTTC. As protein: CAWSVQYEQYF.

The V gene is TRBV11-2, the J gene TRBJ1-2, with a tentative D call TRBD1 (6 bases). Per the germline V gene, CDR1 is SGHAT and CDR2 is FQNNGV. There are 15 residues in the CDR3. V shed 7 bases and J shed 3 bases, with 18 bases lying between them. CDR3 loop: CASTLIGQPHYGYTF. The CDR3 coding sequence is TGTGCCAGCACCCTCATAGGACAGCCCCACTATGGCTACACCTTC.

The chain is built from TRBV4-1 and TRBJ1-1; maybe TRBD1 (5 bases). CDR1 is MGHRA, CDR2 YSYEKL, per germline. The V and J ends lost 0 bases and 4 bases respectively, with 15 bases between them. This CDR3 has 16 residues. The CDR3 DNA sequence: TGCGCCAGCAGCCAAGAATACGTAGGGACTGGCACTGAAGCTTTCTTT. Translation gives CASSQEYVGTGTEAFF.

The chain has TRBV4-3 and TRBJ2-5, with 8 bases identical to TRBD1. The J call may be in error: the DNA end matches TRBJ2-7 better. The CDR3 sequence is 16 residues long. The germline CDR1 and CDR2 sequences are LGHNA and YSLEER. The CDR3 region has the DNA TGCGCCAGCAGCCAAGCGTGGGGACAGGCCGTATACGAGCAGTACTTC. It translates to CASSQAWGQAVYEQYF.

This clone was seen a handful of times. CDR3 bases: TGTGCCAGCTCACCCCGTCCCTCGAGCAATCAGCCCCAGCATTTT. Protein sequence: CASSPRPSSNQPQHF. This chain joins TRBV18 and TRBJ1-5; no reliable D call. The ends were cut back, 3 bases at V and 1 base at J, with 10 bases in the middle. The CDR3 has 15 residues. Germline V gene data show CDR1 as KGHSH and CDR2 as LQKENI.

This clone was counted once. CDR3 region: CASSPSGQHYYEQYF. Written as DNA, the CDR3 is TGTGCCAGCAGCCCGTCGGGACAACATTACTACGAGCAGTACTTC. The chain links TRBV11-2 to TRBJ2-7; a possible D gene is TRBD1 (6 bases). Trimming stripped 5 bases from V and 3 bases from J, with 17 bases between. The CDR3 covers 15 residues. Per the germline V gene, CDR1 is SGHAT and CDR2 is FQNNGV.

The CDR3 is CASRRTPIAKNIQYF. As DNA, the CDR3 is TGTGCCAGCCGCAGGACTCCTATAGCCAAAAACATTCAGTACTTC. The V call is TRBV6-5, the J call TRBJ2-4, with D possibly matching TRBD2 (5 bases). CDR1 MNHEY and CDR2 SVGAGI come from the germline V gene. V was cut by 8 bases and J by 0 bases, with 14 bases left in between. The CDR3 runs 15 residues.

This chain joins TRBV28 and TRBJ1-2; the match to TRBD1 covers 8 bases. This CDR3 spans 14 amino acids. Germline lookup yields CDR1 MDHEN and CDR2 SYDVKM. V dropped 8 bases and J dropped 8; count of bases not matched to a gene: 13. DNA of the CDR3: TGTGCCAGCCACCAATTGACAGGGGTGGGGGGCTACACCTTC. Translating it yields CASHQLTGVGGYTF.

Concerning this clone: Other nucleotide sequences in the sample specify the same CDR3. The chain uses TRBV18 and TRBJ2-3; the D gene is possibly TRBD2 (5 bases). CDR1 is KGHSH and CDR2 is LQKENI in the germline V gene. This CDR3 comprises 14 residues. V was shortened by 0 bases and J by 1 base, with 5 bases between the two germline ends. The CDR3 sequence is CASSPPGGTDTQYF. The CDR3 nucleotides are TGTGCCAGCTCACCACCGGGAGGCACAGATACGCAGTATTTT.

The chain is built from TRBV10-1 and TRBJ2-2, with TRBD2 matching over 10 bases. After removal of 0 bases from V and 5 bases from J, the junction contained 0 bases not matched to a gene. CDR1 is WNHNN and CDR2 is SYGVQD in the germline V gene (reference sequence). This CDR3 region has 15 residues. The CDR3 sequence: CASSESSGRTGELFF. The CDR3 DNA sequence: TGCGCCAGCAGTGAGTCTAGCGGGAGGACCGGGGAGCTGTTTTTT.

With regard to this clone: In the same sample, other DNA sequences code for this CDR3. The chain is built from TRBV11-3 and TRBJ1-1; D not certain. This CDR3 spans 13 amino acids. In germline, CDR1 is SGHNT, CDR2 YENEEA. V lost 1 base and J lost 3, with 6 bases in between. CDR3 nucleotides: TGTGCCAGCAGCTTAGGTCAGGACACTGAAGCTTTCTTT. This gives the protein CASSLGQDTEAFF.

V gene TRBV7-6 combines with J gene TRBJ1-5; no reliable D call. The length of the CDR3 is 17 residues. Germline-derived CDR1 and CDR2 are SGHVS and FNYEAQ. V was trimmed by 5 bases and J by 3 bases, leaving 20 bases between them. Here the CDR3 DNA reads TGTGCCAGCAGCCCTTCGCCCGGAAACAGACCCAATCAGCCCCAGCATTTT. It codes for CASSPSPGNRPNQPQHF.

V gene TRBV27 combines with J gene TRBJ2-4; D call uncertain. Germline assignment: CDR1 MNHEY and CDR2 SMNVEV (reference sequence). The CDR3 loop spans 12 amino acids. The V end lost 8 bases, the J end lost 2 bases, and 7 bases lay between the germline ends. In DNA form, the CDR3 reads TGTGCCAGCGGGATATCCAAAAACATTCAGTACTTC. Translation gives CASGISKNIQYF.